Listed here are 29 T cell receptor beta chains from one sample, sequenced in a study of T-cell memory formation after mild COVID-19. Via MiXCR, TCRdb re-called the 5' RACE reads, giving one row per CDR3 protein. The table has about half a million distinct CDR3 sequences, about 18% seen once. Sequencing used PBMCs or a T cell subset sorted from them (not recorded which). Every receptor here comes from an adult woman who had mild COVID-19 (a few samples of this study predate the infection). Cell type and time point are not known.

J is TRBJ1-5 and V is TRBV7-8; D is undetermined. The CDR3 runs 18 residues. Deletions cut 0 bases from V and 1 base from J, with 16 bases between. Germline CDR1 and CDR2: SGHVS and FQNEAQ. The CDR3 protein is CASSLAWPIGGSNQPQHF. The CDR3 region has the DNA TGTGCCAGCAGCTTAGCCTGGCCCATTGGTGGGAGCAATCAGCCCCAGCATTTT.

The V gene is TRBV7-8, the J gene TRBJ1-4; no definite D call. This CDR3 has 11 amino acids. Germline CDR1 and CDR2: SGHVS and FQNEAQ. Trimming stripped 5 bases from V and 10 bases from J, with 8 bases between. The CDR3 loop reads CASSQEGKLFF. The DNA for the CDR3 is TGTGCCAGCAGCCAGGAGGGAAAACTGTTTTTT.

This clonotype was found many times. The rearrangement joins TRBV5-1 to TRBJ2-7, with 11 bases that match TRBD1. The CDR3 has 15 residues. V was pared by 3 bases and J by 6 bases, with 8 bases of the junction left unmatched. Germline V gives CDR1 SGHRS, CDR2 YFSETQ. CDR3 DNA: TGCGCCAGCAGCTATGGGACAGGGGGGACGACCGAGCAGTACTTC. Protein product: CASSYGTGGTTEQYF.

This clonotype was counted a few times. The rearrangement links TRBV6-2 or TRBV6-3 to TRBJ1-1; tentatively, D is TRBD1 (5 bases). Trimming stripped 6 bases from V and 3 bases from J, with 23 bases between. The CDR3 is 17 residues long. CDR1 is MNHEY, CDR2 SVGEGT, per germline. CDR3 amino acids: CASRVPSTRMGDTEAFF. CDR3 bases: TGTGCCAGCAGGGTCCCTTCTACACGTATGGGGGACACTGAAGCTTTCTTT.

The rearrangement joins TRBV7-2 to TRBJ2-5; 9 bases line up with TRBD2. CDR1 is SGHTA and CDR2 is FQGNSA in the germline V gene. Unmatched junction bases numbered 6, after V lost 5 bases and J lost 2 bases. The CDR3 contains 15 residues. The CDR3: CASSTRTSEQETQYF. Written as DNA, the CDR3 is TGTGCCAGCAGCACAAGGACTAGCGAGCAAGAGACCCAGTACTTC.

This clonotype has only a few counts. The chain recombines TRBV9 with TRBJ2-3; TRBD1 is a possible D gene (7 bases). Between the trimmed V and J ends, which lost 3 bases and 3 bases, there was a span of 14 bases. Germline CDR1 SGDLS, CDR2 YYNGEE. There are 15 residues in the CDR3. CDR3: CASSGSQGRTDTQYF. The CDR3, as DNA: TGTGCCAGCAGCGGCTCACAGGGGAGGACAGATACGCAGTATTTT.

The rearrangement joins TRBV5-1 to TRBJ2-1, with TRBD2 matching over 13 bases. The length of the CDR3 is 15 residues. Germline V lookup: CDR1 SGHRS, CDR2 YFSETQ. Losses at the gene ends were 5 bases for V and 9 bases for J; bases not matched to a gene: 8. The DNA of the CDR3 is TGCGCCAGCAGGCAGACTAGCGGGGGGCCTAGTGAGCAGTTCTTC. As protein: CASRQTSGGPSEQFF.

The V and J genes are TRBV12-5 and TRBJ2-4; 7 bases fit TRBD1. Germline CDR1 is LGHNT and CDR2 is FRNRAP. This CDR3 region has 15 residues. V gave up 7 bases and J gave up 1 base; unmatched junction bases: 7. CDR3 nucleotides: TGTGCTAGTGCCTCCGACAGGGAGGCCAAAAACATTCAGTACTTC. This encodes CASASDREAKNIQYF.

CDR3 amino acids: CASSYAGGSETQYF. CDR3 DNA: TGTGCCAGCAGCTACGCCGGGGGTTCGGAGACCCAGTACTTC. This sequence joins TRBV7-2 and TRBJ2-5, with D maybe TRBD2 (6 bases). CDR3 length: 14 amino acids. Trimming took off 4 bases at V and 5 bases at J, with 14 bases between the two ends. Germline V gene lookup returns CDR1 SGHTA and CDR2 FQGNSA.

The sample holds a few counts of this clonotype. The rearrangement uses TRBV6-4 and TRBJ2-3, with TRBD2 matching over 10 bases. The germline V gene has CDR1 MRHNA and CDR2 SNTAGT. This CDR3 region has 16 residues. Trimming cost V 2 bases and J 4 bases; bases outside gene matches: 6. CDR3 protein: CASSDEAGGPSDTQYF. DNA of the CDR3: TGTGCCAGCAGTGACGAAGCGGGGGGGCCATCAGATACGCAGTATTTT.

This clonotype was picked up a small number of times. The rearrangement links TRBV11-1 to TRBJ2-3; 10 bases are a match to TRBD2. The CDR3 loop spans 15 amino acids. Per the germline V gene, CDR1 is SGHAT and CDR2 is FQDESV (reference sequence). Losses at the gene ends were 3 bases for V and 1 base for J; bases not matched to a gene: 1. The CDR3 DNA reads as TGTGCCAGCAGCTTTACTAGCGGGGGCACAGATACGCAGTATTTT. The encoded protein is CASSFTSGGTDTQYF.

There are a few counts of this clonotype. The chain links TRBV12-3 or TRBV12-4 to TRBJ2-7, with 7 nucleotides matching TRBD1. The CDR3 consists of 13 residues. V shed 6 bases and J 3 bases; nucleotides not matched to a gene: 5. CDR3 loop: CASRRTGVYEQYF. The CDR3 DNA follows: TGTGCCAGCAGGAGAACAGGGGTCTACGAGCAGTACTTC.

CDR3 protein: CASSLGGGSSSGANVLTF. The CDR3 DNA is TGTGCCAGCAGCTTAGGCGGGGGCAGCTCCTCTGGGGCCAACGTCCTGACTTTC. The J gene is TRBJ2-6, the V gene TRBV11-3; the D gene is possibly TRBD2 (7 bases). The V end was cut by 1 base, the J end by 0 bases, with 13 bases between. Germline V lookup: CDR1 SGHNT, CDR2 YENEEA. The CDR3 spans 18 residues.

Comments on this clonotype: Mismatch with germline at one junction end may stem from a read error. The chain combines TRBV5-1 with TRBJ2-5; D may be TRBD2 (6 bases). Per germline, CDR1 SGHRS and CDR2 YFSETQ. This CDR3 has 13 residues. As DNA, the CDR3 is TGCGCCAGCAGCAGGGACTCCCAAGGGACCCAGTACTTC. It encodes CASSRDSQGTQYF.

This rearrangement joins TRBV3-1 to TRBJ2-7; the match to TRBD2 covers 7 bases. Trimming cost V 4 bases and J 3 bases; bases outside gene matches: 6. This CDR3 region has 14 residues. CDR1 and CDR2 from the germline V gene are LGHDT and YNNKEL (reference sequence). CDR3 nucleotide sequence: TGTGCCAGCAGCCCCATCGGGGGGTTCTACGAGCAGTACTTC. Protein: CASSPIGGFYEQYF.

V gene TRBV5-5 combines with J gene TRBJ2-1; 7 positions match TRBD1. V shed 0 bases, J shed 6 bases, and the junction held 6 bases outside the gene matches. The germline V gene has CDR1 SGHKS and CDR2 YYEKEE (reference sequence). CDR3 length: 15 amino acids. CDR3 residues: CASSLAVTGPNEQFF. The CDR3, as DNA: TGTGCCAGCAGCTTGGCCGTGACAGGGCCCAATGAGCAGTTCTTC.

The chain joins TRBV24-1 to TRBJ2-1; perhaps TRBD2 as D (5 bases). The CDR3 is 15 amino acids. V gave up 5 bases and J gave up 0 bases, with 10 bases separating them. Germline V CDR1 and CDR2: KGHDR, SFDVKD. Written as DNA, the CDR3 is TGTGCCACCAGTGGCCGAGGGAGCTCCTACAATGAGCAGTTCTTC. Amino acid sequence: CATSGRGSSYNEQFF.

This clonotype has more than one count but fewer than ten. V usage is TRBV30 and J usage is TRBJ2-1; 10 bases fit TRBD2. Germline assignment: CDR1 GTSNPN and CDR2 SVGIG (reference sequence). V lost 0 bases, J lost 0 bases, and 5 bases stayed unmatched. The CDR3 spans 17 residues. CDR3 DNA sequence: TGTGCCTGGAGTGTTGGGACTAGCGACCCCTCCTACAATGAGCAGTTCTTC. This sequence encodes CAWSVGTSDPSYNEQFF. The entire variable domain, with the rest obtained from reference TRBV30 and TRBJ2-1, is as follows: SQTIHQWPATLVQPVGSPLSLECTVEGTSNPNLYWYRQAAGRGLQLLFYSVGIGQISSEVPQNLSASRPQDRQFILSSKKLLLSDSGFYLCAWSVGTSDPSYNEQFFGPGTRLTVL.

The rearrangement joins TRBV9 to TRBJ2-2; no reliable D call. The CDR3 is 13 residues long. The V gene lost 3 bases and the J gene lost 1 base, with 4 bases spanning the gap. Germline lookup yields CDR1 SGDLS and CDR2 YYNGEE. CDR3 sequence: CASSAQNTGELFF. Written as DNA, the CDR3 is TGTGCCAGCAGCGCCCAGAACACCGGGGAGCTGTTTTTT. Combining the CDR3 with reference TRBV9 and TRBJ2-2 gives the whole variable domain DSGVTQTPKHLITATGQRVTLRCSPRSGDLSVYWYQQSLDQGLQFLIQYYNGEERAKGNILERFSAQQFPDLHSELNLSSLELGDSALYFCASSAQNTGELFFGEGSRLTVL.

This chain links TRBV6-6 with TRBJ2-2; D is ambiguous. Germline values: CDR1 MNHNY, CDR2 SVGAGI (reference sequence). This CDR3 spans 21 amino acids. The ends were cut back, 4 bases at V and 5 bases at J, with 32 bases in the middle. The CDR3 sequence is CASSFLALEHSPHLLTGELFF. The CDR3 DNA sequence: TGTGCCAGCAGTTTCCTCGCCTTGGAACACTCTCCTCACCTATTGACCGGGGAGCTGTTTTTT.

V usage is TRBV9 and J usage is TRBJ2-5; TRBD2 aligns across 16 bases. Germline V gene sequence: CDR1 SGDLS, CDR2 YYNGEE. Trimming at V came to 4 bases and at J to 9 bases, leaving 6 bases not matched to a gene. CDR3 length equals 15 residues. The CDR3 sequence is CASSPGTSGGEAQYF. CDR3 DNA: TGTGCCAGCAGCCCAGGGACTAGCGGGGGGGAGGCCCAGTACTTC.

CDR3 in DNA: TGCACCAGTCAAGGGGGGGGGACAGATACGCAGTATTTT. It translates to CTSQGGGTDTQYF. The rearrangement uses TRBV20-1 and TRBJ2-3; TRBD2 is a possible D gene (7 bases). The CDR3 covers 13 residues. Germline V gene data show CDR1 as DFQATT and CDR2 as SNEGSKA (reference sequence).

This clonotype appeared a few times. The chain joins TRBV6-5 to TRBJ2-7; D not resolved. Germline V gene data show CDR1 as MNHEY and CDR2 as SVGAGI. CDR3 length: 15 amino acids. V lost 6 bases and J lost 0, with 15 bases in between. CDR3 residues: CASRIYGPGSYEQYF. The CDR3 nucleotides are TGTGCCAGCAGAATTTATGGCCCGGGCTCCTACGAGCAGTACTTC.

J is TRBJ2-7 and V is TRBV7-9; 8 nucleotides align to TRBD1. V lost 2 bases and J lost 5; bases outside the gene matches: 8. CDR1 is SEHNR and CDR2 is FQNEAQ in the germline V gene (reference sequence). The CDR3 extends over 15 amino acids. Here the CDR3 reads CASSLRQGARDEQYF. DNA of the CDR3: TGTGCCAGCAGCTTAAGGCAGGGGGCGAGAGACGAGCAGTACTTC.

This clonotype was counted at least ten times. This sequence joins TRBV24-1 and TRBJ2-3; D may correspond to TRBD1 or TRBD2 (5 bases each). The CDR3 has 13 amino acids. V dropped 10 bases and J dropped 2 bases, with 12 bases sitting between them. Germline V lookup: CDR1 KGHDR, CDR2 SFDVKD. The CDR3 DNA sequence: TGTGCCACGGGGGACGGGAACACAGATACGCAGTATTTT. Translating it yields CATGDGNTDTQYF.

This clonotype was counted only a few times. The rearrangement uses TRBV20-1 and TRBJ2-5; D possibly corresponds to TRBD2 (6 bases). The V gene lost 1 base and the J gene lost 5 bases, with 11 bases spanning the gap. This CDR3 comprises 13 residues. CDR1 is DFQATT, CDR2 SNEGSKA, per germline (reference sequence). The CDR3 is CSARGEAVETQYF. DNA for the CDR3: TGCAGTGCTAGAGGGGAGGCGGTGGAGACCCAGTACTTC.

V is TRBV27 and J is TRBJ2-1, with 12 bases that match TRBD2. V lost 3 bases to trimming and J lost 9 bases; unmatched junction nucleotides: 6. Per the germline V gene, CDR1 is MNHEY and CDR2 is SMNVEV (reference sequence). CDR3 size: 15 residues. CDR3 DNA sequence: TGTGCCAGCAGTTTTCCTAGCGGGGGGGCCGGTGAGCAGTTCTTC. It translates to CASSFPSGGAGEQFF.

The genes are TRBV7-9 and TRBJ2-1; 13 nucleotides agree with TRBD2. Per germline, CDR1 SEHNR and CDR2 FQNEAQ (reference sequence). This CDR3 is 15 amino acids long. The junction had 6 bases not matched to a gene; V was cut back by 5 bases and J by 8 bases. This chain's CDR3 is CASSATSGRIYEQFF. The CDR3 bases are TGTGCCAGCAGCGCGACTAGCGGGAGGATCTATGAGCAGTTCTTC.

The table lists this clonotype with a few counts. This CDR3 is CATSDTGLDYGYTF. CDR3 coding DNA: TGTGCCACCAGTGATACAGGTTTGGACTATGGCTACACCTTC. The genes are TRBV24-1 and TRBJ1-2; D might be TRBD1 (5 bases). The CDR3 contains 14 residues. CDR1 is KGHDR and CDR2 is SFDVKD in the germline V gene. V was clipped by 3 bases and J by 3 bases, with 10 bases between them.